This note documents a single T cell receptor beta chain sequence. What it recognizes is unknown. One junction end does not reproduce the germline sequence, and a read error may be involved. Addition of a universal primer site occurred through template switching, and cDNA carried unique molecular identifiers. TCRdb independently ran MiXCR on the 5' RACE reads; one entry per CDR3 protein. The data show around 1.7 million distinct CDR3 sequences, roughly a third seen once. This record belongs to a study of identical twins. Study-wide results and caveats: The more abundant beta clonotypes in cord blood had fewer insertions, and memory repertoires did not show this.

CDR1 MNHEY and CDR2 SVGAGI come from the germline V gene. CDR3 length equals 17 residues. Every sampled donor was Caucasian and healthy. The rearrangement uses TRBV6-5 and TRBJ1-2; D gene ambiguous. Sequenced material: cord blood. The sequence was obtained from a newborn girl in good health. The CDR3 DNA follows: TGTGCCAGCATTTACTCGGTCCACCCTTCATTTAACTATGGCTACACCTTC. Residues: CASIYSVHPSFNYGYTF.